The source of this TCR beta chain is a study of post-analysis software for immune sequencing data. Study overall: Patients with relapsing-remitting, secondary progressive and progressive-relapsing multiple sclerosis courses were all represented.

Many counts were recorded for this clonotype. Its antigen is not known. The CDR3 has 15 amino acids. Germline CDR1 SGHTA, CDR2 FQGNSA. Trimming removed 1 base from V and 5 bases from J, with 12 bases in between. Incorporated into the TCR beta cDNA libraries were unique molecular identifiers, which served to reduce PCR and sequencing biases. One entry per CDR3 protein, called by TCRdb with MiXCR from the PCR reads. This sample has over 700,000 distinct CDR3 sequences, with 30% found just once. The study's findings and limits: Higher frequency in patients than in controls was seen for about five TRBV segments, with TRBV5-6, TRBV5-1 and TRBV20-1 among them. Diversity measured as normalized Chao1 was significantly lower in multiple sclerosis patients than in controls.

The origin of this receptor is a girl aged 10 to 17 with multiple sclerosis. This rearrangement joins TRBV7-2 to TRBJ2-1; D gene ambiguous. The sequenced sample consisted of blood. The CDR3 is CASSLEKARDNEQFF. The CDR3 DNA is TGTGCCAGCAGCTTAGAAAAGGCCCGCGACAATGAGCAGTTCTTC.